This is a list of T cell receptor beta chains from one sample in a study of CD8+ T cells in alopecia areata. Measured with immunoSEQ multiplex PCR; TCRdb has only the in-frame clones, and not every one. The table lists 100,000 to 150,000 clones, roughly 50% of them singletons. The sequencing input was NKG2D-low CD8+ T cells sorted from blood. These receptors all stem from a human donor with alopecia areata. Both conserved end residues are part of each CDR3. D genes are given only for firm matches. Clone size is not always given. Where it is, it says once, few, many or a class for expanded clones.

abundance: few; j_gene: TRBJ2-5; d_gene: TRBD2; v_gene: TRBV29-1; CDR3aa: CSVEGGPGGETQYF; CDR3nt: TGCAGCGTTGAAGGGGGCCCGGGAGGAGAGACCCAGTACTTC
abundance: .; j_gene: TRBJ1-5; d_gene: .; v_gene: TRBV9; CDR3aa: CASSGGGGNQPQHF; CDR3nt: TGTGCCAGCAGCGGAGGGGGAGGCAATCAGCCCCAACATTTT
abundance: .; j_gene: TRBJ2-7; d_gene: .; v_gene: TRBV4-1; CDR3aa: CASSQVIRGPYEQYF; CDR3nt: TGCGCCAGCAGCCAAGTTATTCGAGGGCCTTACGAGCAGTACTTC
abundance: .; j_gene: TRBJ2-6; d_gene: .; v_gene: TRBV5-6; CDR3aa: CASSLGTPNVLTF; CDR3nt: TGTGCCAGCAGCTTGGGGACCCCCAACGTCCTGACTTTC
abundance: .; j_gene: TRBJ2-2; d_gene: TRBD1; v_gene: TRBV7-9; CDR3aa: CASSPSRDRGPTGELFF; CDR3nt: TGTGCCAGCAGCCCTTCCCGGGACAGGGGGCCCACCGGGGAGCTGTTTTTT
abundance: once; j_gene: TRBJ2-7; d_gene: TRBD1; v_gene: TRBV30; CDR3aa: CAWGRDSTYEQYF; CDR3nt: TGTGCCTGGGGCCGGGACAGCACCTACGAGCAGTACTTC
abundance: few; j_gene: TRBJ1-2; d_gene: .; v_gene: TRBV29-1; CDR3aa: CSASQGPNYGYTF; CDR3nt: TGCAGCGCCTCTCAGGGACCGAACTATGGCTACACCTTC
abundance: few; j_gene: TRBJ1-1; d_gene: .; v_gene: TRBV29-1; CDR3aa: CSVETGTNTEAFF; CDR3nt: TGCAGCGTTGAGACGGGAACGAACACTGAAGCTTTCTTT
abundance: .; j_gene: TRBJ2-1; d_gene: TRBD1; v_gene: TRBV6-1; CDR3aa: CASAGTGRNEQFF; CDR3nt: TGTGCCAGCGCTGGGACAGGGAGGAACGAGCAGTTCTTC
abundance: .; j_gene: TRBJ2-5; d_gene: .; v_gene: TRBV28; CDR3aa: CASSPAETQYF; CDR3nt: TGTGCCAGCAGTCCGGCGGAGACCCAGTACTTC
abundance: .; j_gene: TRBJ2-7; d_gene: .; v_gene: TRBV4-3; CDR3aa: CASSQDVGYSYEQYF; CDR3nt: TGCGCCAGCAGCCAAGATGTCGGCTACTCCTACGAGCAGTACTTC
abundance: few; j_gene: TRBJ2-1; d_gene: .; v_gene: TRBV14; CDR3aa: CASSQSQVEQFF; CDR3nt: TGTGCCAGCAGCCAGAGTCAGGTCGAGCAGTTCTTC
abundance: .; j_gene: TRBJ2-7; d_gene: TRBD1; v_gene: TRBV28; CDR3aa: CASSEPGQAHEQYF; CDR3nt: TGTGCCAGCAGCGAACCGGGACAGGCCCACGAGCAGTACTTC
abundance: .; j_gene: TRBJ1-3; d_gene: TRBD1; v_gene: TRBV29-1; CDR3aa: CSVGTGLSGNTIYF; CDR3nt: TGCAGCGTCGGGACAGGGCTGTCTGGAAACACCATATATTTT
abundance: few; j_gene: TRBJ2-1; d_gene: TRBD2; v_gene: TRBV29-1; CDR3aa: CSVLSGSSYNEQFF; CDR3nt: TGCAGCGTGTTGAGCGGGAGCTCCTACAATGAGCAGTTCTTC
abundance: few; j_gene: TRBJ1-1; d_gene: TRBD1; v_gene: TRBV29-1; CDR3aa: CSSSGGQGYANTEAFF; CDR3nt: TGCAGCTCCTCAGGGGGACAGGGGTACGCGAACACTGAAGCTTTCTTT
abundance: .; j_gene: TRBJ1-5; d_gene: .; v_gene: TRBV6-5; CDR3aa: CASSYDSLQPQHF; CDR3nt: TGTGCCAGCAGTTACGACAGTCTGCAGCCCCAGCATTTT
abundance: .; j_gene: TRBJ2-1; d_gene: TRBD2; v_gene: TRBV29-1; CDR3aa: CSVDGLAGGSYNEQFF; CDR3nt: TGCAGCGTTGATGGACTAGCGGGGGGTTCCTACAATGAGCAGTTCTTC
abundance: few; j_gene: TRBJ1-1; d_gene: .; v_gene: TRBV14; CDR3aa: CASSPWGSNTEAFF; CDR3nt: TGTGCCAGCAGCCCCTGGGGAAGCAACACTGAAGCTTTCTTT
abundance: few; j_gene: TRBJ2-2; d_gene: TRBD1; v_gene: TRBV28; CDR3aa: CASSPMGTGGTGELFF; CDR3nt: TGTGCCAGCAGTCCGATGGGGACAGGGGGGACCGGGGAGCTGTTTTTT
abundance: .; j_gene: TRBJ2-2; d_gene: .; v_gene: TRBV11-2; CDR3aa: CASSLSGELFF; CDR3nt: TGTGCCAGCAGCTTATCTGGGGAGCTGTTTTTT
abundance: few; j_gene: TRBJ2-3; d_gene: .; v_gene: TRBV28; CDR3aa: CASSFLADTQYF; CDR3nt: TGTGCCAGCAGTTTCTTGGCAGATACGCAGTATTTT
abundance: few; j_gene: TRBJ1-3; d_gene: TRBD1; v_gene: TRBV7-9; CDR3aa: CASSSTGVAGNTIYF; CDR3nt: TGTGCCAGCAGCAGCACAGGGGTAGCTGGAAACACCATATATTTT
abundance: few; j_gene: TRBJ2-7; d_gene: .; v_gene: TRBV10-3; CDR3aa: CAISESGYEQYF; CDR3nt: TGTGCCATCAGTGAGAGCGGCTACGAGCAGTACTTC
abundance: few; j_gene: TRBJ2-7; d_gene: TRBD2; v_gene: TRBV29-1; CDR3aa: CSVEAGGAYEQYF; CDR3nt: TGCAGCGTTGAAGCCGGGGGGGCCTACGAGCAGTACTTC
abundance: .; j_gene: TRBJ2-1; d_gene: .; v_gene: TRBV27; CDR3aa: CASSQPPGYNEQFF; CDR3nt: TGTGCCAGCAGTCAACCGCCGGGGTACAATGAGCAGTTCTTC
abundance: .; j_gene: TRBJ1-1; d_gene: .; v_gene: TRBV29-1; CDR3aa: CSVDLEVRDTEAFF; CDR3nt: TGCAGCGTTGATTTAGAAGTTCGAGACACTGAAGCTTTCTTT
abundance: .; j_gene: TRBJ1-2; d_gene: TRBD1; v_gene: TRBV19; CDR3aa: CASRHRGVVEGYTF; CDR3nt: TGTGCCAGTAGGCACAGGGGAGTTGTTGAGGGCTACACCTTC
abundance: few; j_gene: TRBJ2-7; d_gene: .; v_gene: TRBV30; CDR3aa: CAWSTSDSYEQYF; CDR3nt: TGTGCCTGGAGTACCTCGGACTCCTACGAGCAGTACTTC
abundance: .; j_gene: TRBJ2-1; d_gene: .; v_gene: TRBV30; CDR3aa: CAWAGANEQFF; CDR3nt: TGTGCCTGGGCAGGGGCAAATGAGCAGTTCTTC
abundance: once; j_gene: TRBJ1-1; d_gene: .; v_gene: TRBV27; CDR3aa: CASSLGTNTEAFF; CDR3nt: TGTGCCAGCAGCCTCGGGACGAACACTGAAGCTTTCTTT
abundance: .; j_gene: TRBJ2-7; d_gene: .; v_gene: TRBV7-2; CDR3aa: CASSLTASYEQYF; CDR3nt: TGTGCCAGCAGCTTAACGGCCTCCTACGAGCAGTACTTC
abundance: .; j_gene: TRBJ2-5; d_gene: .; v_gene: TRBV13; CDR3aa: CASSPGPGEETQYF; CDR3nt: TGTGCCAGCAGCCCCGGGCCAGGGGAAGAGACCCAGTACTTC
abundance: .; j_gene: TRBJ2-3; d_gene: TRBD2; v_gene: TRBV5-1; CDR3aa: CASGLAGGTDTQYF; CDR3nt: TGCGCCAGCGGGTTAGCGGGCGGCACAGATACGCAGTATTTT
abundance: .; j_gene: TRBJ2-7; d_gene: .; v_gene: TRBV29-1; CDR3aa: CSVEDLHGRPEQYF; CDR3nt: TGCAGCGTTGAAGATCTTCACGGAAGGCCCGAGCAGTACTTC
abundance: .; j_gene: TRBJ1-1; d_gene: TRBD1; v_gene: TRBV30; CDR3aa: CAWSAGTGADEAFF; CDR3nt: TGTGCCTGGAGCGCCGGGACAGGGGCGGATGAAGCTTTCTTT
abundance: .; j_gene: TRBJ2-3; d_gene: .; v_gene: TRBV30; CDR3aa: CAWSVPTNGTDTQYF; CDR3nt: TGTGCCTGGAGTGTCCCTACGAACGGCACAGATACGCAGTATTTT
abundance: .; j_gene: TRBJ1-2; d_gene: .; v_gene: TRBV14; CDR3aa: CASSQSLGPYGYTF; CDR3nt: TGTGCCAGCAGCCAAAGTCTTGGGCCTTACGGGTACACCTTC
abundance: few; j_gene: TRBJ2-3; d_gene: TRBD2; v_gene: TRBV29-1; CDR3aa: CSVETTLAGGEDTQYF; CDR3nt: TGCAGCGTTGAAACCACTTTAGCGGGAGGTGAAGATACGCAGTATTTT
abundance: .; j_gene: TRBJ1-2; d_gene: .; v_gene: TRBV29-1; CDR3aa: CSVVTEYGYTF; CDR3nt: TGCAGCGTTGTCACGGAGTATGGCTACACCTTC
abundance: .; j_gene: TRBJ2-5; d_gene: .; v_gene: TRBV20-1; CDR3aa: CSARMGTQYF; CDR3nt: TGCAGTGCTAGGATGGGGACCCAGTACTTC
abundance: .; j_gene: TRBJ2-5; d_gene: .; v_gene: TRBV29-1; CDR3aa: CSAIGIPNETQYF; CDR3nt: TGCAGCGCTATCGGGATTCCGAACGAGACCCAGTACTTC
abundance: .; j_gene: TRBJ2-7; d_gene: .; v_gene: TRBV9; CDR3aa: CASSVDGDEQYF; CDR3nt: TGTGCCAGCAGCGTAGACGGGGACGAGCAGTACTTC
abundance: few; j_gene: TRBJ2-7; d_gene: TRBD2; v_gene: TRBV5-4; CDR3aa: CASSLRGVYEQYF; CDR3nt: TGTGCCAGCAGCTTGCGGGGGGTCTACGAGCAGTACTTC
abundance: few; j_gene: TRBJ2-2; d_gene: .; v_gene: TRBV29-1; CDR3aa: CSVEGGAGELFF; CDR3nt: TGCAGCGTTGAAGGCGGGGCCGGGGAGCTGTTTTTT
abundance: .; j_gene: TRBJ2-5; d_gene: .; v_gene: TRBV30; CDR3aa: CAWNANSQETQYF; CDR3nt: TGTGCCTGGAATGCTAACTCACAAGAGACCCAGTACTTC
abundance: few; j_gene: TRBJ2-7; d_gene: .; v_gene: TRBV28; CDR3aa: CASSLRTVTYEQYF; CDR3nt: TGTGCCAGCAGTTTAAGGACAGTGACCTACGAGCAGTACTTC
abundance: .; j_gene: TRBJ2-2; d_gene: TRBD2; v_gene: TRBV29-1; CDR3aa: CSGTSGNTGELFF; CDR3nt: TGCAGCGGGACTAGCGGGAACACCGGGGAGCTGTTTTTT
abundance: .; j_gene: TRBJ2-5; d_gene: TRBD1; v_gene: TRBV2; CDR3aa: CASTGQGGETQYF; CDR3nt: TGTGCCAGCACCGGACAGGGGGGAGAGACCCAGTACTTC
abundance: few; j_gene: TRBJ2-5; d_gene: .; v_gene: TRBV7-9; CDR3aa: CASSTDRLGTQYF; CDR3nt: TGTGCCAGCAGCACAGACAGGCTGGGGACCCAGTACTTC
abundance: .; j_gene: TRBJ2-7; d_gene: TRBD2; v_gene: TRBV29-1; CDR3aa: CSVEGLAGGPSYEQYF; CDR3nt: TGCAGCGTTGAAGGACTAGCGGGGGGGCCTTCCTACGAGCAGTACTTC
abundance: few; j_gene: TRBJ1-3; d_gene: .; v_gene: TRBV29-1; CDR3aa: CSVLGGSGNTIYF; CDR3nt: TGCAGCGTTTTAGGGGGCTCTGGAAACACCATATATTTT
abundance: .; j_gene: TRBJ2-1; d_gene: .; v_gene: TRBV30; CDR3aa: CAWSAQRREQFF; CDR3nt: TGTGCCTGGAGTGCCCAACGCCGGGAGCAGTTCTTC
abundance: once; j_gene: TRBJ2-7; d_gene: .; v_gene: TRBV29-1; CDR3aa: CSVLGQETYEQYF; CDR3nt: TGCAGCGTTCTTGGGCAGGAGACCTACGAGCAGTACTTC